A single sample is the source of the 27 T cell receptor beta chains below, sequenced in a study of blood T cell repertoires in COVID-19. Profiled with immunoSEQ multiplex PCR; TCRdb holds only in-frame clones, not every one. In the table there are approximately 220,000 clones, 82% of which are singletons. Sequencing was performed on peripheral blood. The receptors here all came from a woman between 70 and 85 years old with acute or convalescent COVID-19.

The V call is TRBV24-1, the J call TRBJ2-7; D remains ambiguous. The CDR3 consists of 14 residues. Germline CDR1 and CDR2: KGHDR and SFDVKD. V was clipped by 4 bases and J by 1 base, with 10 bases between them. CDR3 in DNA: TGTGCCACCAGTGACCCTAGGCGGTCCTACGAGCAGTACTTC. Encoded protein: CATSDPRRSYEQYF.

J is TRBJ2-3 and V is TRBV4-3; 14 bases agree with TRBD2. CDR1 and CDR2 (germline): LGHNA, YSLEER. CDR3 length: 18 amino acids. The junction had 11 bases not matched to a gene; V was cut back by 6 bases and J by 3 bases. The CDR3 DNA is TGCGCCAGCAGTTTAGGGACTAGCGGGGGATTGAGTACAGATACGCAGTATTTT. Protein sequence: CASSLGTSGGLSTDTQYF.

The rearrangement joins TRBV5-6 to TRBJ2-3; D may be TRBD2 (5 bases). The germline V gene encodes CDR1 SGHDT and CDR2 YYEEEE. V shed 6 bases and J shed 6 bases, with 8 bases lying between them. The CDR3 length is 11 residues. The CDR3: CASTRGDTQYF. DNA for the CDR3: TGTGCCAGCACCAGAGGGGATACGCAGTATTTT.

The chain is built from TRBV18 and TRBJ2-7, with TRBD1 identical over 11 bases. Germline V gives CDR1 KGHSH, CDR2 LQKENI. V shed 5 bases and J 2 bases; nucleotides not matched to a gene: 2. The CDR3 has 14 residues. CDR3 bases: TGTGCCAGCTCAAAGGGACAGGGGGCCTACGAGCAGTACTTC. As protein: CASSKGQGAYEQYF.

V and J are TRBV10-3 and TRBJ1-1, with D perhaps TRBD1 (6 bases). With 6 bases removed from V and 3 bases from J, the gap between germline ends came to 20 bases. The V gene's germline CDR1 is ENHRY and CDR2 SYGVKD. The length of the CDR3 is 16 residues. CDR3 sequence (DNA): TGTGCCATCAGAGGGGTCCGGGGGGCGCGGGACACTGAAGCTTTCTTT. Protein product: CAIRGVRGARDTEAFF.

V and J are TRBV10-3 and TRBJ1-5; possibly TRBD1 for D (5 bases). This CDR3 is built from 14 residues. V was cut by 9 bases and J by 6 bases, with 18 bases left in between. CDR1 is ENHRY, CDR2 SYGVKD, per germline. The CDR3 loop is CAISTALRGQPQHF. The CDR3, as DNA: TGTGCCATTTCGACCGCACTTAGGGGTCAGCCCCAGCATTTT.

This clone was seen more than once but under ten times. CDR3 in amino acids: CASSRTGAYEQYF. CDR3 bases: TGTGCCAGTAGTCGGACAGGAGCCTACGAGCAGTACTTC. The chain recombines TRBV19 with TRBJ2-7; 7 bases match TRBD1. CDR3 length: 13 amino acids. Unmatched junction bases numbered 3, after V lost 5 bases and J lost 2 bases. Germline assignment: CDR1 LNHDA and CDR2 SQIVND (reference sequence).

CDR3 nucleotides: TGTGCCAGCACCGAGGGAAGCACAGATACGCAGTATTTT. Its translation is CASTEGSTDTQYF. The genes are TRBV11-3 and TRBJ2-3; D perhaps matches TRBD2 (5 bases). Germline assignment: CDR1 SGHNT and CDR2 YENEEA. Trimming pared 7 bases from V and 0 bases from J, leaving 8 bases between. The CDR3 is made up of 13 amino acids. Drawing the rest from reference TRBV11-3 and TRBJ2-3, the complete variable domain is EAGVVQSPRYKIIEKKQPVAFWCNPISGHNTLYWYLQNLGQGPELLIRYENEEAVDDSQLPKDRFSAERLKGVDSTLKIQPAELGDSAVYLCASTEGSTDTQYFGPGTRLTVL.

The V gene is TRBV5-4, the J gene TRBJ2-2, with 7 bases that match TRBD1. With 3 bases clipped from V and 6 bases from J, the junction kept 14 bases outside the gene matches. CDR1 and CDR2 (germline): SGHNT, YYREEE (reference sequence). There are 17 residues in the CDR3. CDR3 bases: TGTGCCAGCAGCTCTTACATCGGACAGGATTTGTCCGGGGAGCTGTTTTTT. Protein product: CASSSYIGQDLSGELFF.

This rearrangement joins TRBV7-2 to TRBJ1-4; D gene uncertain. This CDR3 has 14 amino acids. Germline V CDR1 and CDR2: SGHTA, FQGNSA. Deletions cut 2 bases from V and 7 bases from J, with 11 bases between. The CDR3, as DNA: TGTGCCAGCAGCTTATGGTCTCTAAGTGAAAAACTGTTTTTT. Translated, it gives CASSLWSLSEKLFF.

This clone was seen a single time. This chain joins TRBV11-2 and TRBJ1-2; 8 bases are shared with TRBD1. The germline gives CDR1 SGHAT, CDR2 FQNNGV. This CDR3 comprises 14 residues. J was trimmed by 7 bases and V by 0 bases; bases with no gene match: 4. In DNA, the CDR3 is TGTGCCAGCAGCTTAGATCCAGGGGGCAGTGGCTACACCTTC. Its protein is CASSLDPGGSGYTF.

This clone was counted between two and nine times. CDR3 amino acids: CASSQERLLGYEQYF. The CDR3 bases are TGCGCCAGCAGCCAAGAACGACTTCTAGGCTACGAGCAGTACTTC. The genes are TRBV4-3 and TRBJ2-7; D remains unclear. This CDR3 region has 15 residues. The germline V gene has CDR1 LGHNA and CDR2 YSLEER. V was pared by 0 bases and J by 3 bases, with 12 bases between.

The chain couples TRBV6-5 to TRBJ1-1, with 7 nucleotides matching TRBD1. Unmatched junction bases numbered 6, after V lost 7 bases and J lost 4 bases. Germline V CDR1 and CDR2: MNHEY, SVGAGI. This CDR3 contains 13 residues. This chain's CDR3 is CASTDRAGTEAFF. CDR3 nucleotide sequence: TGTGCCAGCACCGACAGGGCGGGCACTGAAGCTTTCTTT.

J is TRBJ1-2 and V is TRBV5-1, with 7 bases that match TRBD1. V lost 2 bases, J lost 7 bases, and 5 bases stayed unmatched. CDR1 and CDR2 (germline): SGHRS, YFSETQ. The CDR3 sequence is 13 residues long. CDR3 loop: CASSFEGALGYTF. The CDR3 DNA follows: TGCGCCAGCAGCTTTGAGGGGGCGCTTGGCTACACCTTC.

V gene TRBV6-5 combines with J gene TRBJ1-2; 7 nucleotides agree with TRBD1. This CDR3 is 12 amino acids long. CDR1 is MNHEY, CDR2 SVGAGI, per germline. J gave up 10 bases and V 7 bases, and 9 bases lay outside the gene matches. The CDR3 DNA follows: TGTGCCAGCACCTTGACAGGGACGGCCTACACCTTC. Its protein product is CASTLTGTAYTF.

This rearrangement joins TRBV6-6 to TRBJ1-6; D possibly corresponds to TRBD1 (5 bases). Trimming took 7 bases from V and 12 from J, leaving 13 bases between them. Germline lookup yields CDR1 MNHNY and CDR2 SVGAGI (reference sequence). The CDR3 contains 12 residues. This chain's CDR3 is CASTNQGGPLHF. Here the CDR3 DNA reads TGTGCCAGCACCAATCAGGGCGGACCCCTCCACTTT.

The chain joins TRBV5-5 to TRBJ1-2; maybe TRBD1 (6 bases). Looked up from germline, CDR1 is SGHKS and CDR2 is YYEKEE (reference sequence). Between the trimmed V and J ends, which lost 0 bases and 4 bases, there was a span of 10 bases. The CDR3 spans 14 residues. Written as DNA, the CDR3 is TGTGCCAGCAGCTTGGATCAGGGGCTCTATGGCTACACCTTC. Protein sequence: CASSLDQGLYGYTF.

The gene calls are TRBV5-6 and TRBJ1-2; no definite D call. CDR1 and CDR2 from the germline V gene are SGHDT and YYEEEE. CDR3 length equals 16 residues. V was pared by 3 bases and J by 4 bases, with 19 bases between. CDR3: CASSSPRDRRSYGYTF. The DNA for the CDR3 is TGTGCCAGCAGCTCCCCTAGAGACCGGAGGAGCTATGGCTACACCTTC.

CDR3 region: CASFIGGTGRTEAFF. CDR3 coding DNA: TGTGCCAGTTTTATTGGGGGGACAGGGCGCACTGAAGCTTTCTTT. This chain links TRBV6-5 with TRBJ1-1, with 9 bases identical to TRBD1. This CDR3 has 15 amino acids. Trimming at V came to 9 bases and at J to 4 bases, leaving 12 bases not matched to a gene. CDR1 and CDR2 (germline): MNHEY, SVGAGI.

The chain links TRBV7-2 to TRBJ1-5; possibly TRBD1 for D (5 bases). In germline, CDR1 is SGHTA, CDR2 FQGNSA. This CDR3 is 15 amino acids long. V lost 1 base, J lost 4 bases, and 11 bases lay in between. CDR3: CASSLDWGGNQPQHF. The DNA of the CDR3 is TGTGCCAGCAGCTTAGATTGGGGGGGAAATCAGCCCCAGCATTTT.

This clone was seen more than once but under ten times. V and J are TRBV3-1 (or the pseudogene TRBV3-2) and TRBJ1-3, with 10 bases fitting TRBD1. CDR3 size: 17 residues. Germline lookup yields CDR1 LGHDT and CDR2 YNNKEL (reference sequence). The J segment lost 4 bases and the V segment lost 4 bases, leaving 10 bases of the junction unmatched. CDR3: CASSRAGTGVSGNTIYF. CDR3 nucleotide sequence: TGTGCCAGCAGCCGGGCAGGGACAGGGGTCAGCGGAAACACCATATATTTT.

The rearrangement uses TRBV7-9 and TRBJ1-2, with a weak D call TRBD1 (5 bases). Trimming removed 5 bases from V and 8 bases from J, with 12 bases in between. The germline CDR1 and CDR2 sequences are SEHNR and FQNEAQ (reference sequence). CDR3 size: 12 residues. The CDR3 spells CASSVRDLGYTF. The CDR3 bases are TGTGCCAGCAGCGTCCGGGACTTAGGCTACACCTTC.

The chain recombines TRBV28 with TRBJ1-5; 8 bases match TRBD1. The CDR3 totals 14 residues. Germline V gives CDR1 MDHEN, CDR2 SYDVKM. Trimming removed 6 bases from V and 0 bases from J; junction bases left unmatched: 1. CDR3 region: CASRGQGSNQPQHF. The CDR3 bases are TGTGCCAGCAGAGGACAGGGTAGCAATCAGCCCCAGCATTTT.

The V and J genes are TRBV28 and TRBJ1-2, with TRBD1 matching 8 bases. After removal of 6 bases from V and 4 bases from J, the junction contained 4 bases not matched to a gene. CDR1 and CDR2 (germline): MDHEN, SYDVKM. This CDR3 has 13 amino acids. As DNA, the CDR3 is TGTGCCAGCAGCCGGGGACAGGTCTATGGCTACACCTTC. This sequence encodes CASSRGQVYGYTF.

The V call is TRBV7-2, the J call TRBJ1-2; D possibly corresponds to TRBD1 (6 bases). This CDR3 is 12 amino acids long. CDR1 and CDR2 from the germline V gene are SGHTA and FQGNSA. V was cut by 4 bases and J by 8 bases, with 11 bases left in between. The CDR3 is CASSSTGYGYTF. The CDR3 region has the DNA TGTGCCAGCAGCTCTACAGGGTACGGCTACACCTTC.

J is TRBJ2-1 and V is TRBV3-1 (or the pseudogene TRBV3-2); D possibly corresponds to TRBD2 (5 bases). This CDR3 contains 14 residues. Germline values: CDR1 LGHDT, CDR2 YNNKEL (reference sequence). V lost 5 bases to trimming and J lost 9 bases, with 17 bases between them. The CDR3 protein is CASSRSGGAGEQFF. The CDR3 DNA sequence: TGTGCCAGCAGCAGGTCTGGCGGTGCGGGTGAGCAGTTCTTC.

V gene TRBV12-5 combines with J gene TRBJ1-2; maybe TRBD1 (6 bases). V lost 1 base, J lost 7 bases, and 19 bases lay in between. CDR1 and CDR2 from the germline V gene are LGHNT and FRNRAP. This CDR3 spans 16 amino acids. The CDR3 DNA follows: TGTGCTAGTGGTTTGGAAGGAACAGGGCTCTTCGGTGGCTACACCTTC. Its protein is CASGLEGTGLFGGYTF.